Presented here are 25 T cell receptor beta chains from one specimen sequenced in a study of PD-L1 blockade in urothelial cancer. Clones were sequenced by immunoSEQ multiplex PCR, and TCRdb holds only the in-frame ones, with some missing. The sample records 100,000 to 150,000 clones, 84% being singletons. The time point here: pretreatment peripheral blood. Here the sequenced sample was PBMCs, taken around atezolizumab (anti-PD-L1) treatment. The receptors were gathered from a man aged 50-60 years with urothelial cancer.

This chain links TRBV28 with TRBJ2-2, with 9 positions matching TRBD1. Germline lookup yields CDR1 MDHEN and CDR2 SYDVKM. V gave up 5 bases and J gave up 3 bases; unmatched junction bases: 10. The length of the CDR3 is 17 residues. The CDR3 sequence: CASSTPMDRGYTGELFF. As DNA, the CDR3 is TGTGCCAGCAGTACGCCCATGGACAGGGGATACACCGGGGAGCTGTTTTTT.

V gene TRBV5-8 combines with J gene TRBJ2-5; no reliable D call. Trimming pared 1 base from V and 5 bases from J, leaving 15 bases between. CDR1 and CDR2 from the germline V gene are SGHTS and YDEGEE. The CDR3 has 15 amino acids. As DNA, the CDR3 is TGTGCCAGCAGCTTGACCTCAGGTGGCTGGGAGACCCAGTACTTC. Amino acids: CASSLTSGGWETQYF.

The J gene is TRBJ2-3, the V gene TRBV28; possible D gene TRBD1, 6 bases. Germline values: CDR1 MDHEN, CDR2 SYDVKM. The CDR3 is 17 residues long. V was cut by 2 bases and J by 5 bases, with 20 bases left in between. The CDR3 reads CASSLVKGVISRDTQYF. In DNA, the CDR3 is TGTGCCAGCAGTTTAGTGAAGGGGGTCATATCGCGAGATACGCAGTATTTT.

This clone turned up a few times. The chain is built from TRBV4-1 and TRBJ2-3, with no clear D. This CDR3 has 13 amino acids. The germline V gene encodes CDR1 MGHRA and CDR2 YSYEKL. Deletions cut 1 base from V and 3 bases from J, with 5 bases between. In DNA form, the CDR3 reads TGCGCCAGCAGCCAAGCTCCGACAGATACGCAGTATTTT. Residues: CASSQAPTDTQYF.

This clone was detected only once. V usage is TRBV18 and J usage is TRBJ1-1; 11 nucleotides agree with TRBD1. The germline gives CDR1 KGHSH, CDR2 LQKENI. Losses at the gene ends were 3 bases for V and 10 bases for J; bases not matched to a gene: 10. The CDR3 totals 15 residues. CDR3: CASSPPGTGGVRAFF. CDR3 nucleotides: TGTGCCAGCTCACCGCCCGGGACAGGGGGGGTGAGAGCTTTCTTT.

This chain links TRBV14 with TRBJ1-1; TRBD1 agrees at 7 bases. V was clipped by 1 base and J by 1 base; unmatched bases: 6. CDR1 and CDR2 from the germline V gene are SGHDN and FVKESK. The CDR3 length is 16 residues. The CDR3 region is CASSQVGRGWNTEAFF. The DNA of the CDR3 is TGTGCCAGCAGCCAAGTTGGCAGGGGGTGGAACACTGAAGCTTTCTTT.

By share, this clone counts as medium-sized. The genes are TRBV4-1 and TRBJ2-7; 8 positions agree with TRBD1. Germline CDR1 and CDR2: MGHRA and YSYEKL. J lost 6 bases, V lost 1 base, and 8 bases had no gene match. This CDR3 comprises 15 residues. The CDR3 spells CASSQAGGWGGEQYF. The DNA of the CDR3 is TGCGCCAGCAGCCAAGCAGGGGGCTGGGGCGGCGAGCAGTACTTC.

The J gene is TRBJ2-7, the V gene TRBV19; 11 bases line up with TRBD1. Germline loops: CDR1 LNHDA, CDR2 SQIVND (reference sequence). The CDR3 spans 13 residues. J gave up 4 bases and V 8 bases, and 4 bases lay outside the gene matches. The DNA of the CDR3 is TGTGCCAGTGGCCGGGACAGGGGGTACGAGCAGTACTTC. This gives the protein CASGRDRGYEQYF.

The chain combines TRBV19 with TRBJ1-5, with D maybe TRBD1 (6 bases). The CDR3 runs to 16 residues. Per the germline V gene, CDR1 is LNHDA and CDR2 is SQIVND (reference sequence). V lost 6 bases to trimming and J lost 6 bases, with 21 bases between them. Written as DNA, the CDR3 is TGTGCCAGTAGCTTGGGCGGGAGCGGGGGCGGTCAGCCCCAGCATTTT. This sequence encodes CASSLGGSGGGQPQHF.

V and J are TRBV6-1 and TRBJ1-3; D is uncertain. Germline assignment: CDR1 MNHNS and CDR2 SASEGT. The CDR3 runs to 15 residues. V was clipped by 7 bases and J by 0 bases, with 13 bases between them. The CDR3 DNA sequence: TGTGCCAGCACCGAGGAGGGCCTCTCTGGAAACACCATATATTTT. It yields the protein CASTEEGLSGNTIYF.

The chain uses TRBV10-2 and TRBJ2-4, with 8 bases matching TRBD1. There are 17 residues in the CDR3. Germline CDR1 and CDR2: WSHSY and SAAADI. With 6 bases clipped from V and 3 bases from J, the junction kept 13 bases outside the gene matches. The CDR3 coding sequence is TGCGCCAGCAGAGGACTCCCGGGACAGGAAATCAAAAACATTCAGTACTTC. This encodes CASRGLPGQEIKNIQYF.

This clone was seen only once. The CDR3 bases are TGTGCCAGCAGCGCCAACACAGCGAACACCGGGGAGCTGTTTTTT. Its translation: CASSANTANTGELFF. The chain is built from TRBV7-8 and TRBJ2-2; D is unresolved. The CDR3 is made up of 15 amino acids. The germline CDR1 and CDR2 sequences are SGHVS and FQNEAQ. Trimming shortened V by 5 bases and J by 0 bases, and 10 bases separated the two germline ends.

V is TRBV21-1 and J is TRBJ2-1; the D call TRBD2 from the table was never checked on the DNA. TRBV21-1 is deemed a pseudogene. The CDR3 consists of 18 residues. The CDR3 spells CASSRAIHSGVPYNEQFF. CDR3 DNA: TGTGCCAGCAGCAGAGCAATTCATAGCGGGGTCCCCTACAATGAGCAGTTCTTC.

The V and J genes are TRBV18 and TRBJ1-1, with no clear D. The CDR3 runs to 12 residues. V lost 2 bases and J 6 bases, leaving 7 bases between the germline ends. CDR1 KGHSH and CDR2 LQKENI come from the germline V gene. CDR3 in amino acids: CASSPRLAEAFF. CDR3 DNA sequence: TGTGCCAGCTCACCAAGACTCGCTGAAGCTTTCTTT.

V is TRBV30 and J is TRBJ2-1, with TRBD2 matching 7 bases. This CDR3 has 14 amino acids. V was pared by 4 bases and J by 10 bases, with 13 bases of the junction left unmatched. CDR1 GTSNPN and CDR2 SVGIG come from the germline V gene (reference sequence). The CDR3 spells CAWTYRRLGGEQFF. CDR3 sequence (DNA): TGTGCCTGGACTTATCGACGGCTGGGGGGGGAGCAGTTCTTC.

The chain uses TRBV5-4 and TRBJ2-5; D is uncertain. V lost 0 bases, J lost 0 bases, and 3 bases lay in between. This CDR3 region has 13 residues. The germline V gene encodes CDR1 SGHNT and CDR2 YYREEE (reference sequence). CDR3 residues: CASSLVNQETQYF. The CDR3 nucleotides are TGTGCCAGCAGCTTGGTTAACCAAGAGACCCAGTACTTC.

CDR3 residues: CASSFRTARSEQYF. The CDR3 DNA follows: TGTGCCAGCAGTTTCCGGACAGCTCGGAGCGAGCAGTACTTC. The chain has TRBV5-6 and TRBJ2-7, with D tentatively TRBD1 (6 bases). This CDR3 has 14 amino acids. V was clipped by 5 bases and J by 6 bases, with 18 bases between them. The germline V gene encodes CDR1 SGHDT and CDR2 YYEEEE.

V gene TRBV7-3 combines with J gene TRBJ1-2; possible D gene TRBD1, 6 bases. Trimming left V 7 bases short and J 7 bases short, with 10 bases between. This CDR3 is 11 amino acids long. Germline V lookup: CDR1 SGHTA, CDR2 FQGTGA. CDR3 in amino acids: CASIGGFGYTF. CDR3 in DNA: TGTGCCAGCATAGGGGGATTTGGCTACACCTTC.

The V gene is TRBV28, the J gene TRBJ2-7, with D maybe TRBD2 (7 bases). Germline CDR1 MDHEN, CDR2 SYDVKM. Trimming left V 6 bases short and J 6 bases short, with 18 bases between. This CDR3 contains 14 residues. The CDR3, as DNA: TGTGCCAGCAGAAGGGGGGGGACACCCCCCGAGCAGTACTTC. Protein sequence: CASRRGGTPPEQYF.

The chain links TRBV6-5 to TRBJ2-7, with 10 positions matching TRBD1. Germline V lookup: CDR1 MNHEY, CDR2 SVGAGI. V lost 2 bases and J lost 3; bases outside the gene matches: 4. The CDR3 loop spans 15 amino acids. The CDR3: CASSYRDRGFYEQYF. The DNA of the CDR3 is TGTGCCAGCAGTTACCGGGACAGGGGATTCTACGAGCAGTACTTC.

The chain carries TRBV6-1 and TRBJ2-7; D is uncertain. Germline V lookup: CDR1 MNHNS, CDR2 SASEGT. V was shortened by 4 bases and J by 2 bases, with 15 bases between the two germline ends. CDR3 size: 15 residues. The DNA for the CDR3 is TGTGCCAGCAGTGGCGAAAGAGGTGGCCCCTACGAGCAGTACTTC. Its protein is CASSGERGGPYEQYF.

The V and J genes are TRBV18 and TRBJ1-4, with no clear D. The CDR3 has 17 residues. Trimming removed 1 base at V and 0 bases at J, with 12 bases between. CDR1 is KGHSH and CDR2 is LQKENI in the germline V gene. The CDR3 DNA is TGTGCCAGCTCACCACTCAGTCCTTCTGCAACTAATGAAAAACTGTTTTTT. Protein product: CASSPLSPSATNEKLFF.

The CDR3 DNA reads as TGCGCCAGCAGCCTTAAAGGGGTCGACTATGGCTACACCTTC. It codes for CASSLKGVDYGYTF. The chain has TRBV5-1 and TRBJ1-2; D possibly corresponds to TRBD1 (5 bases). CDR1 is SGHRS and CDR2 is YFSETQ in the germline V gene. Trimming took 4 bases from V and 3 from J, leaving 13 bases between them. This CDR3 region has 14 residues. The full variable domain, completed using reference TRBV5-1 and TRBJ1-2, is KAGVTQTPRYLIKTRGQQVTLSCSPISGHRSVSWYQQTPGQGLQFLFEYFSETQRNKGNFPGRFSGRQFSNSRSEMNVSTLELGDSALYLCASSLKGVDYGYTFGSGTRLTVV.

The chain has TRBV19 and TRBJ1-1; a possible D gene is TRBD1 (6 bases). The germline V gene encodes CDR1 LNHDA and CDR2 SQIVND (reference sequence). CDR3 length: 15 amino acids. Between the trimmed V and J ends, which lost 5 bases and 1 base, there was a span of 14 bases. CDR3 sequence (DNA): TGTGCCAGTAGTTCCCGGGACACGGGGAACACTGAAGCTTTCTTT. This codes for CASSSRDTGNTEAFF.

The chain links TRBV28 to TRBJ1-5, with D tentatively TRBD1 (5 bases). Trimming removed 4 bases from V and 3 bases from J, with 7 bases in between. The germline V gene encodes CDR1 MDHEN and CDR2 SYDVKM. This CDR3 spans 13 amino acids. CDR3 in amino acids: CASSSRVNQPQHF. The CDR3 bases are TGTGCCAGCAGTTCCAGGGTCAATCAGCCCCAGCATTTT.